Listed below are T cell receptor beta chains from one sample, sequenced in a study of OX40 agonist ivuxolimab in advanced cancers. Data came from immunoSEQ multiplex PCR; TCRdb stores just in-frame clones and leaves some out. The data contain about 13,000 clones, approximately 61% of them singletons. The sequencing used CD4+ or CD8+ T cells sorted from blood, collected in a trial of the OX40 agonist ivuxolimab. Receptor source: an adult with an advanced solid tumor such as melanoma, head and neck, liver or kidney cancer. Each CDR3 is given with its conserved first and last residue. A D gene is named only where the DNA matches it firmly.

j_call d_call v_call cdr3_aa cdr3_nt
TRBJ1-1 NA TRBV5-5 CASSFRDTEAFF TGTGCCAGCAGCTTTAGGGACACTGAAGCTTTCTTT
TRBJ2-7 NA TRBV7-9 CASSLKHEQYF TGTGCCAGCAGCCTAAAGCACGAGCAGTACTTC
TRBJ1-1 NA TRBV6-5 CASSFELNTEAFF TGTGCCAGCAGTTTCGAGCTGAACACTGAAGCTTTCTTT
TRBJ2-1 TRBD2 TRBV10-3 CAINQRGESYNEQFF TGTGCCATCAACCAGCGGGGGGAATCCTACAATGAGCAGTTCTTC
TRBJ1-2 NA TRBV19 CASSSPSHNGIYGYTF TGTGCCAGTAGTAGCCCTTCCCACAACGGGATCTATGGCTACACCTTC
TRBJ2-3 NA TRBV5-6 CASSSYADTQYF TGTGCCAGCAGCTCATACGCAGATACGCAGTATTTT
TRBJ2-1 NA TRBV27 CASSLGLTYNEQFF TGTGCCAGCAGTTTAGGACTAACATACAATGAGCAGTTCTTC
TRBJ2-1 TRBD2 TRBV27 CASSLWGGFNEQFF TGTGCCAGCAGTTTATGGGGGGGGTTCAATGAGCAGTTCTTC
TRBJ1-2 TRBD1 TRBV19 CASSPGTGFGYTF TGTGCCAGTAGCCCCGGGACAGGGTTTGGCTACACCTTC
TRBJ2-3 TRBD2 TRBV7-8 CASNPLDSGNTDTQYF TGTGCCAGCAACCCCCTTGATAGCGGGAACACAGATACGCAGTATTTT
TRBJ2-3 NA TRBV4-1 CASSQVAGGADTQYF TGCGCCAGCAGCCAAGTGGCTGGTGGTGCGGATACGCAGTATTTT
TRBJ2-7 NA TRBV7-3 CASSAHIGSYEQYF TGTGCCAGCAGCGCCCATATAGGATCCTACGAGCAGTACTTC
TRBJ2-1 NA TRBV27 CASSLIGVNEQFF TGTGCCAGCAGTTTAATAGGGGTCAATGAGCAGTTCTTC
TRBJ2-3 NA TRBV5-8 CASSFGQGLTDTQYF TGTGCCAGCAGCTTCGGGCAGGGGCTCACAGATACGCAGTATTTT
TRBJ2-1 TRBD1 TRBV28 CASSSRDLTGDYNEQFF TGTGCCAGCAGTTCCCGCGACTTGACAGGGGACTACAATGAGCAGTTCTTC
TRBJ2-7 NA TRBV6-6 CASNADSPYGEQYF TGTGCCAGCAACGCAGACTCGCCCTACGGCGAGCAGTACTTC
TRBJ1-6 TRBD1 TRBV19 CATGQGLNNSPLHF TGTGCCACCGGACAGGGGTTAAATAATTCACCCCTCCACTTT
TRBJ1-2 TRBD1 TRBV7-9 CASSPNDRAYGYTF TGTGCCAGCAGCCCAAACGACAGGGCCTATGGCTACACCTTC
TRBJ1-3 TRBD1 TRBV4-3 CASSQGTGDLDTIYF TGCGCCAGCAGCCAAGGTACAGGGGACCTTGACACCATATATTTT
TRBJ2-5 NA TRBV7-3 CASSRDNQETQYF TGTGCCAGCAGCCGGGACAACCAAGAGACCCAGTACTTC
TRBJ2-1 NA TRBV27 CASSPSRERWNEQFF TGTGCCAGCAGTCCCTCACGGGAGAGGTGGAATGAGCAGTTCTTC
TRBJ2-2 NA TRBV4-2 CASSEQDANTGELFF TGTGCCAGCAGCGAACAAGACGCGAACACCGGGGAGCTGTTTTTT